The table lists the clone carrying this T cell receptor beta chain with many counts. Its target is not known. According to the study, TCR beta libraries were built with iRepertoire HTBI primers and CDR3-region Arm-PCR. TCRdb independently ran MiXCR on the multiplex PCR reads; one entry per CDR3 protein. The top ten hold approximately 15% of the sample, which has 400,000 to 500,000 distinct CDR3 sequences, around 15% seen once. This sample was included in a study of regulatory T cells in long-lasting Graves disease. About the study: Graves' patients, diagnosed recently, had received antithyroid drugs under 3 months. Whole-study results and caveats: Persistent disease was characterized by preferential usage of TRBV28, TRBJ1-2 and TRBJ2-5.

Stated time point: newly diagnosed GD, antithyroid drugs for less than 3 months. There was RNA extracted from PBMCs, and the TCR library was made from it. The authors drew patients from an endocrinology department in Xi'an, China. There are 13 residues in the CDR3. The germline V gene encodes CDR1 SGHAT and CDR2 FQNNGV. V lost 0 bases to trimming and J lost 5 bases, with 7 bases between them. These data were also filed under a second study, of T cells in Graves' hyperthyroidism and ophthalmopathy. That source adds: Clinical symptoms, serum thyroxine and TRAb, thyroid ultrasound and orbital computed tomography together formed the diagnostic basis.

This TCR was sampled from a woman in her forties or fifties with Graves disease. The sequencing used peripheral blood mononuclear cells (PBMCs), collected at new diagnosis, from a patient treated with antithyroid drugs. The chain combines TRBV11-2 with TRBJ2-5; possible D gene TRBD1, 6 bases. This chain's CDR3 is CASSLDRGETQYF. CDR3 in DNA: TGTGCCAGCAGCTTAGACAGGGGTGAGACCCAGTACTTC. The complete variable domain, with remaining parts taken from reference TRBV11-2 and TRBJ2-5, reads EAGVAQSPRYKIIEKRQSVAFWCNPISGHATLYWYQQILGQGPKLLIQFQNNGVVDDSQLPKDRFSAERLKGVDSTLKIQPAKLEDSAVYLCASSLDRGETQYFGPGTRLLVL.